Each of the 17 T cell receptor beta chains below was sequenced from the same sample in a study of T-cell memory formation after mild COVID-19. TCRdb recomputed calls from the 5' RACE reads with MiXCR, one row per CDR3 protein. The repertoire holds around 140,000 distinct CDR3 sequences, 20% to 25% seen once, with around 22% in the top ten. Sequencing was performed on PBMCs or a T cell subset sorted from them (not recorded which). The receptors were sampled from an adult woman who had mild COVID-19 (a few samples of this study predate the infection). Cell type and time point are not known.

A few counts support this clonotype. The V and J genes are TRBV11-2 and TRBJ1-5; 8 bases are shared with TRBD1. CDR3 length: 15 amino acids. J lost 2 bases, V lost 2 bases, and 2 bases had no gene match. Germline V gene lookup returns CDR1 SGHAT and CDR2 FQNNGV. The CDR3 sequence: CASSLTGGGNQPQHF. DNA of the CDR3: TGTGCCAGCAGCTTAACAGGGGGGGGCAATCAGCCCCAGCATTTT. The variable domain in full, with the rest retrieved from reference TRBV11-2 and TRBJ1-5, is EAGVAQSPRYKIIEKRQSVAFWCNPISGHATLYWYQQILGQGPKLLIQFQNNGVVDDSQLPKDRFSAERLKGVDSTLKIQPAKLEDSAVYLCASSLTGGGNQPQHFGDGTRLSIL.

Only a few counts were recorded for this clonotype. The chain carries TRBV5-6 and TRBJ1-5, with D maybe TRBD1 (5 bases). V lost 0 bases, J lost 5 bases, and 12 bases lay in between. The CDR3 runs 15 residues. Germline values: CDR1 SGHDT, CDR2 YYEEEE. The chain's CDR3 is CASSLGGGLDQPQHF. The CDR3 DNA follows: TGTGCCAGCAGCTTGGGGGGGGGTCTGGATCAGCCCCAGCATTTT.

This clonotype was seen only a few times. The chain has TRBV29-1 and TRBJ2-1; 9 nucleotides align to TRBD1. Looked up from germline, CDR1 is SQVTM and CDR2 is ANQGSEA. V was pared by 7 bases and J by 9 bases, with 7 bases of the junction left unmatched. The CDR3 is 12 amino acids. CDR3 DNA: TGCAGCGCCATCGGACAGGGGCCTGAGCAGTTCTTC. Amino acids: CSAIGQGPEQFF.

The rearrangement joins TRBV4-2 to TRBJ2-3; D is undetermined. This CDR3 is 14 amino acids long. The V gene's germline CDR1 is LGHNA and CDR2 YNFKEQ. Trimming pared 6 bases from V and 7 bases from J, leaving 17 bases between. CDR3 DNA: TGTGCCAGCAGTCCCACCCTGGACGTTAATACGCAGTATTTT. As protein: CASSPTLDVNTQYF.

The chain uses TRBV5-1 and TRBJ1-5, with a weak D call TRBD1 (5 bases). Germline values: CDR1 SGHRS, CDR2 YFSETQ. V dropped 0 bases and J dropped 2 bases, with 12 bases sitting between them. The CDR3 totals 16 residues. CDR3 amino acids: CASSLGGGAGNQPQHF. In nucleotides, the CDR3 is TGCGCCAGCAGCTTGGGAGGTGGGGCTGGCAATCAGCCCCAGCATTTT.

This chain links TRBV15 with TRBJ1-5; D possibly corresponds to TRBD1 (5 bases). The CDR3 consists of 16 residues. The V end was cut by 1 base, the J end by 3 bases, with 13 bases between. Germline V gene sequence: CDR1 LNHNV, CDR2 YYDKDF (reference sequence). The chain's CDR3 is CATSRVAGNFNQPQHF. CDR3 coding DNA: TGTGCCACCAGCAGAGTTGCAGGGAATTTCAATCAGCCCCAGCATTTT.

The V and J genes are TRBV13 and TRBJ2-1; tentative D call: TRBD2 (5 bases). The CDR3 has 13 residues. Germline-derived CDR1 and CDR2 are PRHDT and FYEKMQ (reference sequence). V lost 5 bases, J lost 12 bases, and 17 bases lay in between. The CDR3 protein is CASSPHPAAGQFF. The CDR3 coding sequence is TGTGCCAGCAGCCCCCACCCGGCGGCGGGGCAGTTCTTC.

This clonotype has a handful of counts. This chain joins TRBV7-9 and TRBJ2-7; 8 nucleotides align to TRBD1. J lost 3 bases, V lost 5 bases, and 3 bases had no gene match. The CDR3 extends over 13 amino acids. Germline CDR1 is SEHNR and CDR2 is FQNEAQ (reference sequence). CDR3 coding DNA: TGTGCCAGCAGCCACGGACAGGGCTACGAGCAGTACTTC. This codes for CASSHGQGYEQYF.

This clonotype has more than one count but fewer than ten. The V gene is TRBV7-9, the J gene TRBJ1-1, with D possibly being TRBD1 (6 bases). Deletions cut 11 bases from V and 5 bases from J, with 18 bases between. CDR1 SEHNR and CDR2 FQNEAQ come from the germline V gene (reference sequence). The CDR3 sequence is 13 residues long. CDR3 amino acids: CALEGELGTEAFF. The CDR3 coding sequence is TGTGCCCTCGAGGGGGAGCTGGGAACTGAAGCTTTCTTT.

This clonotype was counted between two and nine times. The V and J genes are TRBV5-5 and TRBJ1-1; D unresolved. V lost 4 bases to trimming and J lost 3 bases, with 7 bases between them. Germline V CDR1 and CDR2: SGHKS, YYEKEE (reference sequence). The CDR3 consists of 12 residues. This chain's CDR3 is CASSPGDTEAFF. The CDR3 nucleotides are TGTGCCAGCAGCCCTGGGGACACTGAAGCTTTCTTT. Full variable domain (remainder filled in from reference TRBV5-5 and TRBJ1-1): DAGVTQSPTHLIKTRGQQVTLRCSPISGHKSVSWYQQVLGQGPQFIFQYYEKEERGRGNFPDRFSARQFPNYSSELNVNALLLGDSALYLCASSPGDTEAFFGQGTRLTVV.

In its sample, this clonotype was seen a few times. In this CDR3 the conserved last residue, phenylalanine or tryptophan, is missing, so a read error is likely. The limits of the CDR3 on the DNA are not certain, so only TCRdb's listed CDR3 is given. The V and J genes are TRBV7-2 and TRBJ2-3; the D segment call TRBD1 is taken from the table without a DNA check. Termini included, the CDR3 measures 12 amino acids. The germline CDR1 and CDR2 sequences are SGHTA and FQGNSA. CDR3 in amino acids: CASSLGAGAPWV.

This clonotype was counted only a few times. This sequence joins TRBV21-1 and TRBJ2-3. TRBV21-1 is given as a pseudogene. This CDR3 comprises 14 residues. CDR3 nucleotide sequence: TGTGCCAGCTCAAGGGGTGCTTTCACAGATACGCAGTATTTT. It encodes CASSRGAFTDTQYF.

In its sample, this clonotype was seen a few times. The chain combines TRBV9 with TRBJ1-1, with 7 nucleotides matching TRBD1. Trimming cost V 0 bases and J 1 base; bases outside gene matches: 12. Germline V lookup: CDR1 SGDLS, CDR2 YYNGEE. This CDR3 spans 18 amino acids. In nucleotides, the CDR3 is TGTGCCAGCAGCGTAGGAGGGGGACAGTCAACGAGGAACACTGAAGCTTTCTTT. This encodes CASSVGGGQSTRNTEAFF.

This chain connects TRBV29-1 to TRBJ2-7; TRBD1 agrees at 8 bases. With V trimmed by 1 base and J by 2 bases, 7 bases remained unmatched. The CDR3 is made up of 15 amino acids. CDR1 and CDR2 from the germline V gene are SQVTM and ANQGSEA. CDR3 in amino acids: CSVEGRQGRTYEQYF. CDR3 coding DNA: TGCAGCGTTGAAGGTCGACAGGGGAGGACCTACGAGCAGTACTTC.

This clonotype has more than one count but fewer than ten. V usage is TRBV5-1 and J usage is TRBJ2-3; no definite D call. The germline V and J ends were trimmed by 4 bases and 2 bases, with 11 bases remaining between them. The CDR3 consists of 14 residues. From germline, CDR1 is SGHRS and CDR2 YFSETQ. CDR3 coding DNA: TGCGCCAGCAGCCGCCGGCCCGTCACAGATACGCAGTATTTT. It yields the protein CASSRRPVTDTQYF.

The DNA of the CDR3 is TGCAGTGCTAGACCCCTACACGACAGTCAGCCCCAGCATTTT. Its translation: CSARPLHDSQPQHF. The chain couples TRBV20-1 to TRBJ1-5; D might be TRBD1 (5 bases). The CDR3 loop spans 14 amino acids. Germline lookup yields CDR1 DFQATT and CDR2 SNEGSKA (reference sequence). Trimming removed 2 bases from V and 6 bases from J, with 14 bases in between.

J is TRBJ1-2 and V is TRBV30; weak D call: TRBD1 (6 bases). The germline CDR1 and CDR2 sequences are GTSNPN and SVGIG (reference sequence). V was pared by 0 bases and J by 8 bases, with 13 bases between. CDR3 size: 13 residues. DNA for the CDR3: TGTGCCTGGAGTGTACACGGGGGCTGGGGCTACACCTTC. Its translation is CAWSVHGGWGYTF.